This TCR beta chain came from a study of cytomegalovirus exposure and HLA in healthy donors. PCR primers comprised 60 Vbeta and 13 Jbeta primers. Repertoires were generated with immunoSEQ multiplex PCR, while TCRdb's copy carries only in-frame clones and drops some. The sample table sets out 70,000 to 80,000 clones. Material for sequencing was PBMCs. The clonotype was recovered from a man aged 35-49 years in good health and CMV-seronegative.

CDR3 residues: CASSPDRQLINEKLFF. DNA of the CDR3: TGTGCCAGCAGCCCGGACCGACAGCTAATCAATGAAAAACTGTTTTTT. The chain joins TRBV7-9 to TRBJ1-4, with a weak D call TRBD1 (5 bases). The germline V and J ends were trimmed by 5 bases and 5 bases, with 18 bases remaining between them. This CDR3 is built from 16 residues. CDR1 and CDR2 from the germline V gene are SEHNR and FQNEAQ (reference sequence).